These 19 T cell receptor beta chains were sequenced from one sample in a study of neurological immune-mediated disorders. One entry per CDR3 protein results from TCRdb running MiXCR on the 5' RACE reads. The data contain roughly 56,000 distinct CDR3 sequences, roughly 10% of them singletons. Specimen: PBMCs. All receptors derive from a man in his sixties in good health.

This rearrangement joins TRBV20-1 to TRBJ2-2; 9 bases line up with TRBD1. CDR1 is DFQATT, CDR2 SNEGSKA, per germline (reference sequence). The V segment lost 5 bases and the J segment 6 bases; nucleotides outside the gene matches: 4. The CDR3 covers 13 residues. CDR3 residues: CSASDRGAGELFF. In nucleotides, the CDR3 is TGCAGTGCTTCGGACAGGGGAGCCGGGGAGCTGTTTTTT.

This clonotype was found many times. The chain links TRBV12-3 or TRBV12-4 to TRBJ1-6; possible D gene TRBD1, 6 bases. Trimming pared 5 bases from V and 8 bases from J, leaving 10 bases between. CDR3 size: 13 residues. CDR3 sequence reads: CASSAYRDSPLHF. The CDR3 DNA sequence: TGTGCCAGCAGTGCTTACAGGGATTCACCCCTCCACTTT.

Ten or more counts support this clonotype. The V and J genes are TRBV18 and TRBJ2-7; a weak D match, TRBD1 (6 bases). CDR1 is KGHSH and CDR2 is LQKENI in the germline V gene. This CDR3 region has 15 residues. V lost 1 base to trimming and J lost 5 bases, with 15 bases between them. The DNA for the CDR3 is TGTGCCAGCTCACCACAGAGGGGCCAGGGGAACGAGCAGTACTTC. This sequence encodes CASSPQRGQGNEQYF.

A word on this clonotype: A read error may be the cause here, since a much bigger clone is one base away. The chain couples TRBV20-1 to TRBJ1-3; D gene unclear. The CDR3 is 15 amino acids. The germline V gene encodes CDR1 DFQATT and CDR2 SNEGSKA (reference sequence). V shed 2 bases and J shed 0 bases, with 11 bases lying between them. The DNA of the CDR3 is TGCAGTGCTAGAATTGTGGGTCTCTCTGGAAACACCATATATTTT. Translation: CSARIVGLSGNTIYF.

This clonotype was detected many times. The CDR3 protein is CASSLGHRGETQYF. The CDR3 nucleotides read TGTGCCAGCAGCTTGGGCCACCGAGGGGAGACCCAGTACTTC. The chain combines TRBV7-2 with TRBJ2-5, with a tentative D call TRBD2 (5 bases). The CDR3 totals 14 residues. V was clipped by 3 bases and J by 5 bases, with 13 bases between them. The germline CDR1 and CDR2 sequences are SGHTA and FQGNSA.

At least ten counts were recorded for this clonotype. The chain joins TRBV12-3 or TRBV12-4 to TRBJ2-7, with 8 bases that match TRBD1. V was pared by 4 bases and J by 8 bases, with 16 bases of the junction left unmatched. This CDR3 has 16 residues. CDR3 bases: TGTGCCAGCAGTTCCCTCGGGGCAGGGGGCCCTTACAAGCAGTACTTC. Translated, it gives CASSSLGAGGPYKQYF.

Written as DNA, the CDR3 is TGTGCCAGCAGTTTCAACCGGGAGAACACTGAAGCTTTCTTT. Protein sequence: CASSFNRENTEAFF. The rearrangement uses TRBV12-3 or TRBV12-4 and TRBJ1-1; the D is unclear. V shed 3 bases and J shed 1 base, with 9 bases lying between them. CDR3 length: 14 amino acids.

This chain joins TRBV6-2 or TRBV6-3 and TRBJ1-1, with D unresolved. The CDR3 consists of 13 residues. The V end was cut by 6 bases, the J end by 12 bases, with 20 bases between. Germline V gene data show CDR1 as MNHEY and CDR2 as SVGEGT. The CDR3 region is CASSRGPPPQPFF. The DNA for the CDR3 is TGTGCCAGCAGCCGCGGGCCTCCACCCCAACCTTTCTTT.

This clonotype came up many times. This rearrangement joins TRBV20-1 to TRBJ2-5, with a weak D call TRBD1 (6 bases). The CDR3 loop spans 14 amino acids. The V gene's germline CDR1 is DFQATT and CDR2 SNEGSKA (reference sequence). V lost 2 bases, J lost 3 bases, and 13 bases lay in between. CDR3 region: CSARPAQGKETQYF. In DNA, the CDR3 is TGCAGTGCTAGACCTGCTCAGGGGAAAGAGACCCAGTACTTC.

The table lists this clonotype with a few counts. As DNA, the CDR3 is TGTGCCAGCTCACCCCCCGGGACCCCGATTGATGGGGGCTACACCTTC. This codes for CASSPPGTPIDGGYTF. This chain connects TRBV18 to TRBJ1-2; the D gene is possibly TRBD1 (5 bases). This CDR3 spans 16 amino acids. The germline CDR1 and CDR2 sequences are KGHSH and LQKENI. The V end lost 3 bases, the J end lost 8 bases, and 22 bases lay between the germline ends.

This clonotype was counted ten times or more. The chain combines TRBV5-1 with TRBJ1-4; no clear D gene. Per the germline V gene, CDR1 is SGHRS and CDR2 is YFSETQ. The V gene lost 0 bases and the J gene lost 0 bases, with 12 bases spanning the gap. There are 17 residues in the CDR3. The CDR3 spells CASSLAPVLATNEKLFF. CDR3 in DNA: TGCGCCAGCAGCTTGGCACCAGTGCTCGCAACTAATGAAAAACTGTTTTTT.

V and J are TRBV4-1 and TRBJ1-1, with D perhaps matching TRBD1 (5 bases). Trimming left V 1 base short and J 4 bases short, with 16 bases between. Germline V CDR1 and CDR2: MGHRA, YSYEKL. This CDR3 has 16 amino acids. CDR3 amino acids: CASSQGLLGVSTEAFF. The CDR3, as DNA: TGCGCCAGCAGCCAAGGGTTGCTAGGGGTCTCCACTGAAGCTTTCTTT.

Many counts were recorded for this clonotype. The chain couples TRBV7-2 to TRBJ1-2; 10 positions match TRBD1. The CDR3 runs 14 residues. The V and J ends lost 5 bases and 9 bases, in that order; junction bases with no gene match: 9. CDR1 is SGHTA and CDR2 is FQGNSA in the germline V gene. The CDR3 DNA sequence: TGTGCCAGCAGCAGACAGGGGGCCCTAAAGCGCTACACCTTC. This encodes CASSRQGALKRYTF. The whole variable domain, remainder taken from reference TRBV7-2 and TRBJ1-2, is GAGVSQSPSNKVTEKGKDVELRCDPISGHTALYWYRQSLGQGLEFLIYFQGNSAPDKSGLPSDRFSAERTGGSVSTLTIQRTQQEDSAVYLCASSRQGALKRYTFGSGTRLTVV.

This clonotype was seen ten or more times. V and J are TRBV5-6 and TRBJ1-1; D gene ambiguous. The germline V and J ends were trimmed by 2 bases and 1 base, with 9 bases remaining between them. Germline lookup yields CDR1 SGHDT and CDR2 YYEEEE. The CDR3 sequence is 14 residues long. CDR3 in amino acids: CASSLGYGNTEAFF. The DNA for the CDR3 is TGTGCCAGCAGCTTAGGGTATGGGAACACTGAAGCTTTCTTT.

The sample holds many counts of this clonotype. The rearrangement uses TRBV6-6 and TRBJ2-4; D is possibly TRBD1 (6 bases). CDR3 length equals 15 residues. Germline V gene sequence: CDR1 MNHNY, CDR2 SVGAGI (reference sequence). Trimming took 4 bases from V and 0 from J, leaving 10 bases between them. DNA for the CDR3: TGTGCCAGCAGTTTGGCAGGGGTAGCCAAAAACATTCAGTACTTC. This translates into CASSLAGVAKNIQYF.

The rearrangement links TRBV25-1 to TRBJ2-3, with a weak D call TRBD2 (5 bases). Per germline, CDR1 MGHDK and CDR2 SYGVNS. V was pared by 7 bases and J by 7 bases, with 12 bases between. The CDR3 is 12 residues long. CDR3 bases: TGTGCCAGCACCGAGGGCAGGAATACGCAGTATTTT. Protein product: CASTEGRNTQYF.

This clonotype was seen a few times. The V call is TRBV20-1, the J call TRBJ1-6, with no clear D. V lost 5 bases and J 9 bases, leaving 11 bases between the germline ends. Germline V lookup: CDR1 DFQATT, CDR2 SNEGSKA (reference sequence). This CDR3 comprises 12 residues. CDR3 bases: TGCAGTGCTGAGGTTAAGGGTTCACCCCTCCACTTT. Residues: CSAEVKGSPLHF.

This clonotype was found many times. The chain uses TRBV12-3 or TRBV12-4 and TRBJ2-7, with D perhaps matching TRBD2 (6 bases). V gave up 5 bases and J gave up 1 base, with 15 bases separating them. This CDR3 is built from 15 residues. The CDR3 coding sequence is TGTGCCAGCAGTCCCGGGACTCTAGTTTCCTACGAGCAGTACTTC. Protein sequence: CASSPGTLVSYEQYF.

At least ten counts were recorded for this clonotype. The CDR3 nucleotides read TGTGCCAGCAGCCATAGGACAGGGGGACCCTATAATTCACCCCTCCACTTT. It is translated as CASSHRTGGPYNSPLHF. The V and J genes are TRBV5-5 and TRBJ1-6, with 10 bases identical to TRBD1. The CDR3 loop spans 17 amino acids. V dropped 4 bases and J dropped 2; count of bases not matched to a gene: 6. The V gene's germline CDR1 is SGHKS and CDR2 YYEKEE (reference sequence).